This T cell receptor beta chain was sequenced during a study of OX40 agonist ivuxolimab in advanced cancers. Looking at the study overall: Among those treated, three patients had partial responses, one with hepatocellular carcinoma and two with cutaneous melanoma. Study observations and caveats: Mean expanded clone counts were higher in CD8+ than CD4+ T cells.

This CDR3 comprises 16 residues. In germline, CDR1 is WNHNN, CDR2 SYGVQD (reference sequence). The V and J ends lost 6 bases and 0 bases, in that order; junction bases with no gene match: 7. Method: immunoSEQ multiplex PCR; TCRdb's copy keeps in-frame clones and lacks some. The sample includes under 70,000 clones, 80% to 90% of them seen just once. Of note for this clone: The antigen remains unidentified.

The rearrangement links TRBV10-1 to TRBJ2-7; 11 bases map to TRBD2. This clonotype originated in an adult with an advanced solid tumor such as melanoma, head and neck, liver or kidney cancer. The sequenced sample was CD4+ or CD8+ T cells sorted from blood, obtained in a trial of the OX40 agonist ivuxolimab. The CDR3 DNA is TGCGCCAGCAGCCCCGGGACTAGCGGAAGCTCCTACGAGCAGTACTTC. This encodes CASSPGTSGSSYEQYF.